Described below is a single T cell receptor (beta chain) sequence and its context. The sample is drawn from a study of blood T cell repertoires in COVID-19. Looking at the study overall: COVID-19 samples from acute and convalescent phases originated in the United States, Italy and Spain. T cells, B-cell-depleted T cells, or PBMCs supplied cDNA or gDNA.

V was cut by 5 bases and J by 3 bases, with 8 bases left in between. CDR3 length equals 12 residues. CDR1 and CDR2 (germline): GTSNPN, SVGIG (reference sequence). In the original workflow: Reference gene primer amplification gave estimated nucleated cell counts. Sequencing was performed with immunoSEQ multiplex PCR; in TCRdb, only in-frame clones are kept and a portion is missing. The V and J calls and the clone size are those of that table, but D and trimming were determined from the DNA. This sample has 300,000 or so clones, with around four fifths found just once. This clonotype was sampled from a woman aged 45-65 years with active or convalescent COVID-19. This chain connects TRBV30 to TRBJ1-5; D perhaps matches TRBD1 (6 bases). The specimen sequenced was peripheral blood. The CDR3 sequence: CAWDRYNQPQHF. As DNA, the CDR3 is TGTGCCTGGGACAGGTACAATCAGCCCCAGCATTTT.